This T cell receptor beta chain was identified in a study of shared clonotypes between healthy human individuals. Study-level information: Per donor, three plates held CD4 naive cells, three held CD4 memory, two held CD8 naive and one held CD8 memory. Overall study results and limits: The study found lower generation probabilities in non-shared clonotypes than in those shared by all four donors. The study generally estimated greater richness for naive than memory subsets.

A remark on this clone: Its cognate antigen is unknown.

CDR1 SGDLS and CDR2 YYNGEE come from the germline V gene. This CDR3 spans 14 amino acids. Trimming removed 4 bases from V and 4 bases from J, with 12 bases in between. Using immunoSEQ multiplex PCR, the repertoire was profiled, and TCRdb retains in-frame clones only, with some absent. The sample lists roughly 2.5 million clones; more than 80% were seen once. Sequenced material: naive CD4+ T cells sorted from blood. Stated subset: CD45RA+ positively selected. This chain connects TRBV9 to TRBJ1-3; no reliable D call. This TCR derives from a man younger than 35 in good health. The CDR3 DNA reads TGTGCCAGCAGCCGGACCGCCGCAGGAAACACCATATATTTT. Translating it yields CASSRTAAGNTIYF.